This T cell receptor beta chain was sequenced during a study of CD8+ T cells in alopecia areata. Study conclusions and caveats: An increase in clonality over normal scalp was evident in lesional scalp, especially alopecia totalis/universalis. TCR sharing across patients was less clear than in mice, possibly HLA-related.

CDR1 is MNHEY, CDR2 SMNVEV, per germline (reference sequence). Between the trimmed V and J ends, which lost 5 bases and 4 bases, there was a span of 15 bases. This CDR3 is 15 amino acids long. Reverse transcription of extracted RNA yielded cDNA, which provided the sequencing template. Some clones are missing from TCRdb's copy, which holds only in-frame ones; the method was immunoSEQ multiplex PCR. The sample has 95,000 to 150,000 clones; around 50% are singletons. As concerns this clone: What it binds is unknown.

This sequence was found in a human donor with alopecia areata. Material: NKG2D-low CD8+ T cells sorted from blood. The chain recombines TRBV27 with TRBJ1-5; no clear D. The CDR3 DNA follows: TGTGCCAGCAGTACGACGGCCCCAGATAATCAGCCCCAGCATTTT. Protein: CASSTTAPDNQPQHF.